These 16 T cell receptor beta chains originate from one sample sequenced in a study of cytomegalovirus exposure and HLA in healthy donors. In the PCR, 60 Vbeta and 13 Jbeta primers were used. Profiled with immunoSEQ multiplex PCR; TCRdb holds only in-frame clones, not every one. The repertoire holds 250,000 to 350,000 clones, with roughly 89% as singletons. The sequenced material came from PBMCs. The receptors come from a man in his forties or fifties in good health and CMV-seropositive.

The CDR3 DNA reads as TGTGCCAGCAGCCCAACCGTAGCGGGTTTGGGGGAGCAGTACTTC. Protein product: CASSPTVAGLGEQYF. J is TRBJ2-7 and V is TRBV11-1; 7 bases map to TRBD2. The CDR3 extends over 15 amino acids. Unmatched junction bases numbered 14, after V lost 5 bases and J lost 7 bases. Germline V gives CDR1 SGHAT, CDR2 FQDESV (reference sequence).

The CDR3 reads CASSQSSGRADEQFF. The CDR3 DNA reads TGTGCCAGCAGCCAATCTAGCGGGAGGGCGGATGAGCAGTTCTTC. The V gene is TRBV11-2, the J gene TRBJ2-1; TRBD2 aligns across 12 bases. The J segment lost 8 bases and the V segment lost 5 bases, leaving 7 bases of the junction unmatched. Per the germline V gene, CDR1 is SGHAT and CDR2 is FQNNGV. The CDR3 runs to 15 residues.

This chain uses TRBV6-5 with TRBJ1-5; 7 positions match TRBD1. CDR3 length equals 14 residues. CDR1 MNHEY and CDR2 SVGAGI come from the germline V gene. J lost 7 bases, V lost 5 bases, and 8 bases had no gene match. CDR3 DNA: TGTGCCAGCAGTAGGACAGGTATCGGACAGCCCCAGCATTTT. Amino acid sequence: CASSRTGIGQPQHF.

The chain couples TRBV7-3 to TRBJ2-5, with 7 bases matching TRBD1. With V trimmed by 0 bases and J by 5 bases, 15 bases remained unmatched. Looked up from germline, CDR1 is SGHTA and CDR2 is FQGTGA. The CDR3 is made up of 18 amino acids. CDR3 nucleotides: TGTGCCAGCAGCTTAACGCCAGGGTGGGGGACAGATGCGGAGACCCAGTACTTC. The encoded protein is CASSLTPGWGTDAETQYF.

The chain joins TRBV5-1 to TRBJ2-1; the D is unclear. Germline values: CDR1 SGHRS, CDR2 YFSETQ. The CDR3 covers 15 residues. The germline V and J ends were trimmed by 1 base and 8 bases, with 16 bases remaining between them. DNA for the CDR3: TGCGCCAGCAGCTTGCTCAGCGCGGCTTGGGATGAGCAGTTCTTC. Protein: CASSLLSAAWDEQFF. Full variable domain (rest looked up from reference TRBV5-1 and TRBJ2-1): KAGVTQTPRYLIKTRGQQVTLSCSPISGHRSVSWYQQTPGQGLQFLFEYFSETQRNKGNFPGRFSGRQFSNSRSEMNVSTLELGDSALYLCASSLLSAAWDEQFFGPGTRLTVL.

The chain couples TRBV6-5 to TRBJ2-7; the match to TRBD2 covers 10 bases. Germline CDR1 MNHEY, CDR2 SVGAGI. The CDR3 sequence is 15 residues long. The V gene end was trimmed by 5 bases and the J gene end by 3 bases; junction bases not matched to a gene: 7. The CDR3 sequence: CASSLFPSGSYEQYF. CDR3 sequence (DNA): TGTGCCAGCAGTCTGTTCCCTAGCGGGAGCTACGAGCAGTACTTC.

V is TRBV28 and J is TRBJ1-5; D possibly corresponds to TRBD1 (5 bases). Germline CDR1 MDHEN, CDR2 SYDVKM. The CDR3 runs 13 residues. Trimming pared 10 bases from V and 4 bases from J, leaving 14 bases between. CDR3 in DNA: TGTGCCACCAATCCGACAGTTAATCAGCCCCAGCATTTT. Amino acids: CATNPTVNQPQHF.

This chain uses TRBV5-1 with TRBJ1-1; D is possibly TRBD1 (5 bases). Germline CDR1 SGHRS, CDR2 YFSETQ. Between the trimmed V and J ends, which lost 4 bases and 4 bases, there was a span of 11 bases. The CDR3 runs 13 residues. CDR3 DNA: TGCGCCAGCAGCAACATCGGGGGCACTGAAGCTTTCTTT. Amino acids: CASSNIGGTEAFF.

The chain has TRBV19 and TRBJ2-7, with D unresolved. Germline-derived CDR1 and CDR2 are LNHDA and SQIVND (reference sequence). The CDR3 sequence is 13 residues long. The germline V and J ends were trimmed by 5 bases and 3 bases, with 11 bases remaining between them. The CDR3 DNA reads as TGTGCCAGTAGTCCTCGGTCAGGCTACGAGCAGTACTTC. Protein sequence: CASSPRSGYEQYF.

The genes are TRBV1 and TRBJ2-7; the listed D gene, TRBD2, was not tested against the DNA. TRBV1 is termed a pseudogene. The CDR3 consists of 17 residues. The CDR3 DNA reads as TGCACCAGCAGCCTTCTAGGGCAGCGGGAGGGCCCCTACGAGCAGTACTTC. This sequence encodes CTSSLLGQREGPYEQYF.

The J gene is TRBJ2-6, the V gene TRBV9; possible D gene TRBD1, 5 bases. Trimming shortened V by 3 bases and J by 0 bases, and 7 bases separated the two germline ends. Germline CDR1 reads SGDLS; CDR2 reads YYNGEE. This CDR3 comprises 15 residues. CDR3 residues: CASSAQGSGANVLTF. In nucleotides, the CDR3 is TGTGCCAGCAGCGCTCAGGGCTCTGGGGCCAACGTCCTGACTTTC.

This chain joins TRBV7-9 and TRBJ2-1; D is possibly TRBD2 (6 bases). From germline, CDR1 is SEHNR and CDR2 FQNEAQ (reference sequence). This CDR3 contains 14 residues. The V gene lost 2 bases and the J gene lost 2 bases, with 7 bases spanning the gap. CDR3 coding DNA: TGTGCCAGCAGCTTATGGGGGGCCTACAATGAGCAGTTCTTC. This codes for CASSLWGAYNEQFF.

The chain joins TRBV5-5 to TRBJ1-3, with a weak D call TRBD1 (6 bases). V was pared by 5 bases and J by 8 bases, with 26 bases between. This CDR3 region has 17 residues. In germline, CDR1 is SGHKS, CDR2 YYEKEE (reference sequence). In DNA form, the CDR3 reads TGTGCCAGCAGTCCCCCCAAACAGGGAAGGCTCGGTGACACCATATATTTT. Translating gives CASSPPKQGRLGDTIYF.

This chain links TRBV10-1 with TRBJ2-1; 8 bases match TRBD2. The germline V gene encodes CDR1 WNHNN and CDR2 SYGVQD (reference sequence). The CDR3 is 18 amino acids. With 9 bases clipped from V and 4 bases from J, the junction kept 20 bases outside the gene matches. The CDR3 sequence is CASGQSKTGGGIYNEQFF. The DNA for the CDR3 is TGCGCCAGTGGACAATCGAAGACCGGCGGGGGGATTTACAATGAGCAGTTCTTC.

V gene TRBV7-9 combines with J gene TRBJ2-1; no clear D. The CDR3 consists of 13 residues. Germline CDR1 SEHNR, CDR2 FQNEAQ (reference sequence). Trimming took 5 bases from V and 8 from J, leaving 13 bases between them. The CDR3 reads CASSPPRVDEQFF. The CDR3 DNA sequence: TGTGCCAGCAGCCCCCCGAGAGTAGATGAGCAGTTCTTC.

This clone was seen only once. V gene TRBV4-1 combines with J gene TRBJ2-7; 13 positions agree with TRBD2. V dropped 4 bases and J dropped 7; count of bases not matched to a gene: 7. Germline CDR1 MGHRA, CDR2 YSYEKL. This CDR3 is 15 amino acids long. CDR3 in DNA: TGCGCCAGCAGCCCAACTAGCGGGAGGGCTGGGGAGCAGTACTTC. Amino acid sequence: CASSPTSGRAGEQYF.